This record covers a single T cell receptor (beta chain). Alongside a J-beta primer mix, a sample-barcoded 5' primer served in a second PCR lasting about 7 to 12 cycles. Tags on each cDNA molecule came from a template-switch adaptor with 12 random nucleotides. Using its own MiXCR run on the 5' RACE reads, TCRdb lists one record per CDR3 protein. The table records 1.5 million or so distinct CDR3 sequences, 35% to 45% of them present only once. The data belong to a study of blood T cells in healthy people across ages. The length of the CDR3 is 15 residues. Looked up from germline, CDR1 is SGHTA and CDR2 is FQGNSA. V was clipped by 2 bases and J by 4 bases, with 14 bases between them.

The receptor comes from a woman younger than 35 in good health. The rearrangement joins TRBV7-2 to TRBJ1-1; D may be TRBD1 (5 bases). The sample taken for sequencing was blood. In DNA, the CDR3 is TGTGCCAGCAGCTTAATCTGGGGCCAGGGCACTGAAGCTTTCTTT. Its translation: CASSLIWGQGTEAFF.